A selection of T cell receptor beta chains follows, all from one sample in a study of PD-1 blockade in classical Hodgkin lymphoma. TCRdb's table, derived via immunoSEQ multiplex PCR, lists solely in-frame clones and lacks some. The sample lists some 96,000 clones, 81% seen once, with less than 20% in the top ten. The input for sequencing was peripheral blood mononuclear cells (PBMCs), taken before the second cycle of nivolumab. The source of these receptors is a human donor with classical Hodgkin lymphoma. CDR3s include the opening cysteine and the closing phenylalanine or tryptophan. D genes are given only for firm matches. Rows may omit the clone size; those that give it use once, few, many or a size class.

D: -; V: TRBV7-2; J: TRBJ2-5; size: -; CDR3: CASSLVGLVGETQYF; DNA: TGTGCCAGCAGCTTAGTGGGCCTAGTGGGGGAGACCCAGTACTTC
D: TRBD2; V: TRBV4-1; J: TRBJ2-3; size: -; CDR3: CASSQGAGGLAGDAYTQYF; DNA: TGCGCCAGCAGCCAAGGCGCGGGGGGACTAGCGGGAGACGCTTATACGCAGTATTTT
D: TRBD1; V: TRBV7-3; J: TRBJ1-2; size: -; CDR3: CASSLGGQGSQWGYTF; DNA: TGTGCCAGCAGCTTAGGAGGACAGGGATCCCAATGGGGCTACACCTTC
D: -; V: TRBV4-1; J: TRBJ1-2; size: -; CDR3: CASSQEGRRTYGYTF; DNA: TGCGCCAGCAGCCAAGAGGGACGGAGAACTTATGGCTACACCTTC
D: TRBD1; V: TRBV5-5; J: TRBJ1-2; size: -; CDR3: CASSLVQQGDRFGYTF; DNA: TGTGCCAGCAGCTTGGTTCAGCAGGGGGACCGGTTCGGCTACACCTTC
D: -; V: TRBV30; J: TRBJ1-5; size: -; CDR3: CAWSAGQGRNQPQHF; DNA: TGTGCCTGGAGTGCGGGGCAGGGTCGAAATCAGCCCCAGCATTTT
D: -; V: TRBV19; J: TRBJ1-1; size: -; CDR3: CASRIIQGTEAFF; DNA: TGTGCCAGTAGGATAATACAGGGCACTGAAGCTTTCTTT
D: TRBD1; V: TRBV2; J: TRBJ1-1; size: -; CDR3: CASSPLQGGDTEAFF; DNA: TGTGCCAGCAGTCCACTACAGGGGGGTGACACTGAAGCTTTCTTT
D: -; V: TRBV5-6; J: TRBJ1-5; size: -; CDR3: CASSLGQRYSNQPQHF; DNA: TGTGCCAGCAGCTTGGGACAAAGGTATAGCAATCAGCCCCAGCATTTT
D: -; V: TRBV7-2; J: TRBJ2-3; size: few; CDR3: CASSLVRAAGPTDTQYF; DNA: TGTGCCAGCAGCTTAGTCAGGGCGGCGGGGCCTACAGATACGCAGTATTTT
D: TRBD2; V: TRBV4-3; J: TRBJ2-7; size: -; CDR3: CASSPSVLAGYDEQYF; DNA: TGCGCCAGCAGCCCCTCGGTTCTAGCGGGATATGACGAGCAGTACTTC
D: TRBD1; V: TRBV30; J: TRBJ2-7; size: -; CDR3: CAWNRGPYEQYF; DNA: TGTGCCTGGAACAGGGGGCCCTACGAGCAGTACTTC
D: -; V: TRBV21-1; J: TRBJ2-7; size: once; CDR3: CAASLGAYEQYF; DNA: TGTGCCGCATCCCTAGGAGCCTACGAGCAGTACTTC
D: -; V: TRBV7-2; J: TRBJ1-1; size: -; CDR3: CASSPWGAERTEAFF; DNA: TGTGCCAGCAGCCCCTGGGGGGCGGAGAGGACTGAAGCTTTCTTT
D: TRBD1; V: TRBV4-2; J: TRBJ2-1; size: few; CDR3: CASSQAAGQGHSNEQFF; DNA: TGTGCCAGCAGCCAAGCGGCGGGACAGGGGCATAGCAATGAGCAGTTCTTC
D: -; V: TRBV6-5; J: TRBJ2-7; size: -; CDR3: CASSYGARWAYEQYF; DNA: TGTGCCAGCAGTTACGGGGCCCGATGGGCCTACGAGCAGTACTTC
D: -; V: TRBV5-4; J: TRBJ2-7; size: -; CDR3: CASSLATRVASYEQYF; DNA: TGTGCCAGCAGCTTGGCAACCCGCGTGGCCTCCTACGAGCAGTACTTC
D: TRBD1; V: TRBV5-4; J: TRBJ2-7; size: -; CDR3: CASSLAATGGGTYEQYF; DNA: TGTGCCAGCAGCTTGGCGGCGACAGGGGGGGGGACCTACGAGCAGTACTTC
D: -; V: TRBV18; J: TRBJ2-7; size: once; CDR3: CASSPGAAVYEQYF; DNA: TGTGCCAGCTCACCGGGAGCAGCCGTCTACGAGCAGTACTTC
D: -; V: TRBV2; J: TRBJ1-4; size: -; CDR3: CASSRDRTEFEKLFF; DNA: TGTGCCAGCAGTCGCGACAGGACAGAGTTTGAAAAACTGTTTTTT
D: -; V: TRBV5-1; J: TRBJ1-2; size: few; CDR3: CASSLGHLGGYTF; DNA: TGCGCCAGCAGCTTGGGACATCTCGGAGGCTACACCTTC
D: TRBD2; V: TRBV6-5; J: TRBJ2-7; size: many; CDR3: CASSSGLAGAYEQYF; DNA: TGTGCCAGCAGTTCGGGACTAGCGGGAGCGTACGAGCAGTACTTC
D: -; V: TRBV7-2; J: TRBJ2-5; size: once; CDR3: CASSLVRETQYF; DNA: TGTGCCAGCAGCTTAGTCCGAGAGACCCAGTACTTC
D: TRBD1; V: TRBV5-1; J: TRBJ1-1; size: -; CDR3: CASSPGQAEGTEAFF; DNA: TGCGCCAGCAGCCCGGGACAGGCCGAGGGAACTGAAGCTTTCTTT
D: -; V: TRBV5-1; J: TRBJ1-1; size: -; CDR3: CASSWGNGGTGTEAFF; DNA: TGCGCCAGCAGCTGGGGCAATGGGGGGACCGGCACTGAAGCTTTCTTT
D: -; V: TRBV10-3; J: TRBJ2-3; size: -; CDR3: CAIRERNSTDTQYF; DNA: TGTGCCATCAGAGAGCGGAACAGCACAGATACGCAGTATTTT
D: -; V: TRBV27; J: TRBJ1-4; size: -; CDR3: CASRTRTAPEGYEKLFF; DNA: TGTGCCAGCAGGACCAGGACCGCTCCTGAGGGGTATGAAAAACTGTTTTTT
D: -; V: TRBV10-3; J: TRBJ1-1; size: -; CDR3: CAISESGLSRTEAFF; DNA: TGTGCCATCAGTGAGTCCGGTTTAAGTAGGACTGAAGCTTTCTTT
D: -; V: TRBV4-3; J: TRBJ2-7; size: -; CDR3: CASSQDTRVEQYF; DNA: TGCGCCAGCAGCCAAGATACACGGGTTGAGCAGTACTTC
D: TRBD1; V: TRBV7-9; J: TRBJ1-5; size: few; CDR3: CASSSTAGTDQPQHF; DNA: TGTGCCAGCAGCTCAACTGCCGGGACAGATCAGCCCCAGCATTTT
D: TRBD2; V: TRBV2; J: TRBJ2-1; size: -; CDR3: CASSEISGSSNEQFF; DNA: TGTGCCAGCAGTGAAATTAGCGGGAGTTCCAATGAGCAGTTCTTC
D: TRBD1; V: TRBV5-4; J: TRBJ1-1; size: -; CDR3: CASSSPDRNWRAFF; DNA: TGTGCCAGCAGCTCCCCGGACAGGAACTGGAGAGCTTTCTTT
D: TRBD1; V: TRBV6-5; J: TRBJ1-2; size: -; CDR3: CASSRQGGGYTF; DNA: TGTGCCAGCAGTAGACAGGGAGGAGGCTACACCTTC
D: -; V: TRBV7-6; J: TRBJ2-1; size: -; CDR3: CASSLRGPGPDNEQFF; DNA: TGTGCCAGCAGCCTACGCGGCCCAGGGCCCGACAATGAGCAGTTCTTC
D: -; V: TRBV5-1; J: TRBJ2-2; size: -; CDR3: CASSLEAYTGELFF; DNA: TGCGCCAGCAGCTTGGAAGCATACACCGGGGAGCTGTTTTTT
D: TRBD2; V: TRBV5-6; J: TRBJ2-3; size: -; CDR3: CASRSLGGSSTDTQYF; DNA: TGTGCCAGCAGAAGCCTGGGGGGGTCTAGCACAGATACGCAGTATTTT
D: -; V: TRBV9; J: TRBJ1-1; size: -; CDR3: CASSAQGGNTEAFF; DNA: TGTGCCAGCAGCGCCCAAGGGGGGAACACTGAAGCTTTCTTT
D: TRBD1; V: TRBV19; J: TRBJ2-3; size: -; CDR3: CASSMAGQGTDTQYF; DNA: TGTGCCAGTAGTATGGCGGGACAGGGTACAGATACGCAGTATTTT
D: TRBD2; V: TRBV6-5; J: TRBJ2-1; size: -; CDR3: CASSYHGTSGSNEQFF; DNA: TGTGCCAGCAGTTACCACGGGACTAGCGGCTCCAATGAGCAGTTCTTC
D: -; V: TRBV6-5; J: TRBJ2-3; size: -; CDR3: CASSSRVGWPDTQYF; DNA: TGTGCCAGCAGCAGCCGGGTGGGTTGGCCAGATACGCAGTATTTT
D: -; V: TRBV7-2; J: TRBJ1-5; size: -; CDR3: CASSLSGTPGNQPQHF; DNA: TGTGCCAGCAGCTTAAGCGGGACACCCGGGAATCAGCCCCAGCATTTT
D: -; V: TRBV7-2; J: TRBJ2-5; size: -; CDR3: CASSLGLRQETQYF; DNA: TGTGCCAGCAGCTTGGGACTCCGCCAAGAGACCCAGTACTTC